The clone carrying this T cell receptor (beta chain) was seen ten or more times. Russia was home to the donors, healthy Caucasian individuals aged roughly 6 to 100. CDR3 length: 14 residues. In germline, CDR1 is LGHNA, CDR2 YSLEER. Unmatched junction bases numbered 7, after V lost 4 bases and J lost 5 bases. These data come from a study of blood T cells in healthy people across ages. Study in general: Per every two T cells, about one barcoded beta molecule was captured by template switching.

Using a J-beta primer mix together with a sample-barcoded 5' primer, a second PCR was run for roughly 6 to 12 cycles. Each cDNA molecule, via a template-switch adaptor with 12 random nucleotides, was tagged. No fewer than 3 million CDR3-containing paired-end reads came from each sample. TCRdb reanalysed the 5' RACE reads using MiXCR and keeps one entry per CDR3 protein. The sample holds approximately 810,000 distinct CDR3 sequences, roughly 26% seen once. The V call is TRBV4-3, the J call TRBJ2-5; 7 nucleotides line up with TRBD2. The clonotype originates from a woman of 80 years or more in good health. Sequenced sample: blood. CDR3 nucleotide sequence: TGCGCCAGCAGCCCCGGCGGGGGATGGGAGACCCAGTACTTC. Amino acids: CASSPGGGWETQYF.